This T cell receptor beta chain was sequenced in a study of shared clonotypes between healthy human individuals. Comments on this clone: Its antigen remains unknown.

Several immunoSEQ plates held equal portions of the genomic DNA taken from each subset. This table comes from immunoSEQ multiplex PCR, and its TCRdb copy is limited to in-frame clones, with some not included. The data hold more than 400,000 clones, with 90% to 97% observed a single time. Germline CDR1 reads SGHVS; CDR2 reads FNYEAQ. CDR3 length: 16 residues. The V gene lost 1 base and the J gene lost 0 bases, with 13 bases spanning the gap. In the CD4+ fraction, cells were divided into CD45RA+ naive and CD45RA-negative memory subsets. Notes on the study in general: Naive subsets generally had larger estimated richness than memory subsets. The four-donor shared clonotypes exceeded non-shared clonotypes in generation probability, with non-shared ones scoring lower.

This rearrangement joins TRBV7-6 to TRBJ2-7; the D call may be TRBD1 or TRBD2 (5 bases each). This TCR came from a woman aged 30 to 39 in good health. The source material was naive CD4+ T cells sorted from blood. The subset: CD45RA+ positively selected. The DNA of the CDR3 is TGTGCCAGCAGCTTAGGGACTTACCAGGGCTCCTACGAGCAGTACTTC. Protein sequence: CASSLGTYQGSYEQYF. Together with reference TRBV7-6 and TRBJ2-7, the CDR3 gives the full variable domain: GAGVSQSPRYKVTKRGQDVALRCDPISGHVSLYWYRQALGQGPEFLTYFNYEAQQDKSGLPNDRFSAERPEGSISTLTIQRTEQRDSAMYRCASSLGTYQGSYEQYFGPGTRLTVT.